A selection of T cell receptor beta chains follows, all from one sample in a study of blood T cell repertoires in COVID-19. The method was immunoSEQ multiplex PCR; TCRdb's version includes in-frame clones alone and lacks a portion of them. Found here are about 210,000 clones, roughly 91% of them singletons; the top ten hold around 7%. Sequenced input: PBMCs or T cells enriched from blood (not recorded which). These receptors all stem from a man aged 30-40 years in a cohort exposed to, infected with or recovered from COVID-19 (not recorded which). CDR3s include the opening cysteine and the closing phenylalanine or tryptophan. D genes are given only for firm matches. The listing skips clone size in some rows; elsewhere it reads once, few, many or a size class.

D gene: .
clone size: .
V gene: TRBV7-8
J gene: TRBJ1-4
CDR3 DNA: TGTGCCAGCAGCTCAAGCAGGGGTTCTAATGAAAAACTGTTTTTT
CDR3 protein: CASSSSRGSNEKLFF

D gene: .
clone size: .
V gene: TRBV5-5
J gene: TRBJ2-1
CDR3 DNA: TGTGCCAGCAATCTGGGGCAGAATGAGCAGTTCTTC
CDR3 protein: CASNLGQNEQFF

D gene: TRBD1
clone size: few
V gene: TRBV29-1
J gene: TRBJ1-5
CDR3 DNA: TGCAGCGTTCAACAGGGGGCCGGTGGCAATCAGCCCCAGCATTTT
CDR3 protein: CSVQQGAGGNQPQHF

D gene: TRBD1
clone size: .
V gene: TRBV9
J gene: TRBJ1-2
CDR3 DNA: TGTGCCAGCAGGCCTCAGGGGGCCGAAGGTGGCTACACCTTC
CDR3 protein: CASRPQGAEGGYTF

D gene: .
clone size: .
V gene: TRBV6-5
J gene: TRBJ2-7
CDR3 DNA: TGTGCCAGCAGTTACTCGCTGAGGCTCTCGGGGGAGCAGTACTTC
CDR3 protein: CASSYSLRLSGEQYF

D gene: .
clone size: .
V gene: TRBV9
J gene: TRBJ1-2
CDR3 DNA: TGTGCCAGCAGCGTTTTATTAGGACAGCCGGGGTCCTATGGCTACACCTTC
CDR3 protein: CASSVLLGQPGSYGYTF

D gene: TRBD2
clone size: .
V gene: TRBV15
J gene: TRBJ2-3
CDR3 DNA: TGTGCCACCAGCTTGCGTAGCGGGGCCCCAGATACGCAGTATTTT
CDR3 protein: CATSLRSGAPDTQYF

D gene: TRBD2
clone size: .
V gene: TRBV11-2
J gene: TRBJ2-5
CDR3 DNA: TGTGCCAGCAGCTCGACTAGCGTTCTTGAGACCCAGTACTTC
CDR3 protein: CASSSTSVLETQYF

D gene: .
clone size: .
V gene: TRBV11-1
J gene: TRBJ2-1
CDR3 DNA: TGTGCCAGCAGCTTCGGGATTCCCCCCAACAATGAGCAGTTCTTC
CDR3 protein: CASSFGIPPNNEQFF

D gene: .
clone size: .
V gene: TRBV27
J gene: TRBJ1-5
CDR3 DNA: TGTGCCAGCAGTTTCCAGGGAAAAGGGGATGGCAATCAGCCCCAGCATTTT
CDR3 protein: CASSFQGKGDGNQPQHF

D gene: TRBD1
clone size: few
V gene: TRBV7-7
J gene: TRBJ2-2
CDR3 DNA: TGTGCTAGCAGCTTAGGCAGGGGGCAAGCCGGGGAGCTGTTTTTT
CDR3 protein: CASSLGRGQAGELFF

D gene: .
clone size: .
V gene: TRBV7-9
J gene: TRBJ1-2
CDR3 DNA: TGTGCCACGCAAAGAAGCTTCTTC
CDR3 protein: CATQRSFF

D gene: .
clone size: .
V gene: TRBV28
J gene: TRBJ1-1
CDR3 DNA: TGTGCCAGCAGTTTAAACCCGCCAGCGGTGAACACTGAAGCTTTCTTT
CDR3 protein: CASSLNPPAVNTEAFF

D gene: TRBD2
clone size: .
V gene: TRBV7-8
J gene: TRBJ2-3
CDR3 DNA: TGTGCCAGCAGCTTTAGAAGTAGCGGGAGGGCCTCAGATACGCAGTATTTT
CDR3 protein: CASSFRSSGRASDTQYF

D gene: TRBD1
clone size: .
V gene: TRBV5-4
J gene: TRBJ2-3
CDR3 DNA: TGTGCCAGCAGCGAGGGACAGGGCCCCACAGATACGCAGTATTTT
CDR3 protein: CASSEGQGPTDTQYF

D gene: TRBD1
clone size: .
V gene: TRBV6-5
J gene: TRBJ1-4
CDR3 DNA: TGTGCCAGCCGACTGGGACAGACTAATGAAAAACTGTTTTTT
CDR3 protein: CASRLGQTNEKLFF

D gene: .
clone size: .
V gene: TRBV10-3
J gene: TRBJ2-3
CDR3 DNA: TGTGCCATCAGTGAGCCTGGGACACCCGATAGTGATACGCAGTATTTT
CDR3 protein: CAISEPGTPDSDTQYF

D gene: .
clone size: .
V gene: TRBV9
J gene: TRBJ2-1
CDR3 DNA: TGTGCCAGCAGCGTAGGTGCGTACAATGAGCAGTTCTTC
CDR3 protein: CASSVGAYNEQFF

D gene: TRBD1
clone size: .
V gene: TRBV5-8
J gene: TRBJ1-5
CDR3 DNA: TGTGCCAGCAGAGCTGGGACAGGGGGTGGCAATCAGCCCCAGCATTTT
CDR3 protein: CASRAGTGGGNQPQHF

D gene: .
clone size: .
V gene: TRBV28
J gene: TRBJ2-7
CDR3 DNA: TGTGCCAGCAGTCCGAATTCGGCGGGCGCCTACGGCTACTCTTACGAGCAGTACTTC
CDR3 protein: CASSPNSAGAYGYSYEQYF

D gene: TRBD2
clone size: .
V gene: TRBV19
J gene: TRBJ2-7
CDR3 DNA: TGTGCCAGCTCTCCCCCCCTAGCGGAGAGCTCCTACGAGCAGTACTTC
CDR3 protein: CASSPPLAESSYEQYF

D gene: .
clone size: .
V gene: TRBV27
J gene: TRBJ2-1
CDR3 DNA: TGTGCCAGCAGTCCCCAGGGACTTTCCCGCTACAATGAGCAGTTCTTC
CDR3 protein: CASSPQGLSRYNEQFF

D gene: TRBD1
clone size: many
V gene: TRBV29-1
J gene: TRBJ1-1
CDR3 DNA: TGCAGCGTTGGTCTCCGGGACAGGGGATTCGACACTGAAGCTTTCTTT
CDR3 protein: CSVGLRDRGFDTEAFF

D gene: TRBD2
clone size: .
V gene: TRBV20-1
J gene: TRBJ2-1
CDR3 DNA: TGCAGTGCTAGTAACCCCGGACTAGCGGGAAGGTCCTACAATGAGCAGTTCTTC
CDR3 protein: CSASNPGLAGRSYNEQFF

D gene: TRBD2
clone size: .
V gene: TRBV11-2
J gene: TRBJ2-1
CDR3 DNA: TGTGCCAGCAGCCCCGTGGGAGGGAGGTCCTACAATGAGCAGTTCTTC
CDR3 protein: CASSPVGGRSYNEQFF

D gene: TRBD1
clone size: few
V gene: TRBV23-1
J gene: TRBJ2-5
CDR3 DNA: TGCGCCAGCAGTCATTTTACGACAGGGAACAAGGAGACCCAGTACTTC
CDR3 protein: CASSHFTTGNKETQYF

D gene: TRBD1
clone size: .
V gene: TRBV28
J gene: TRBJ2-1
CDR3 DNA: TGTGCCAGCAGTTTACCGGGACAGGGGGCTCATGAGCAGTTCTTC
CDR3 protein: CASSLPGQGAHEQFF

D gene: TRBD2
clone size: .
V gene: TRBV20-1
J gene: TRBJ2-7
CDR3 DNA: TGCAGTGCTAGTACCACCGGGACTAGCGTCTCCTACGAGCAGTACTTC
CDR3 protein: CSASTTGTSVSYEQYF

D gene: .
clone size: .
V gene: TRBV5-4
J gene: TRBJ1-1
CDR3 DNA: TGTGCCAGCAGTTCTACTTACACTGAAGCTTTCTTT
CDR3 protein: CASSSTYTEAFF

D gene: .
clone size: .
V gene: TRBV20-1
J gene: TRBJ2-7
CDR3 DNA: TGCAGTGCTATGAGCTACGAGCAGTACTTC
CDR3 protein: CSAMSYEQYF

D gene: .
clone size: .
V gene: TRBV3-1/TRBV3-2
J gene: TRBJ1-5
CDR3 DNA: TGTGCCAGCAGCGATACAGGGATCGGTAGCAATCAGCCCCAGCATTTT
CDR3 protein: CASSDTGIGSNQPQHF

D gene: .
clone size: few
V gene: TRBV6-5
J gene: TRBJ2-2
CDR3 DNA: TGTGCCAGCAGCCAGGGTCTAGGCGGGGAGCTGTTTTTT
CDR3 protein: CASSQGLGGELFF

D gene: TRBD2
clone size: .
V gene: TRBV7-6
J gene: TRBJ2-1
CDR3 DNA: TGTGCCAGCAGCCCGGGACTAGCGGGAGTACTGAATGAGCAGTTCTTC
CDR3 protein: CASSPGLAGVLNEQFF

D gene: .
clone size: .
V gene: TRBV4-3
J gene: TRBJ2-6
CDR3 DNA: TGCGCCAGCAGCCAACGGGACACCTCCTCTGGGGCCAACGTCCTGACTTTC
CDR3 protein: CASSQRDTSSGANVLTF

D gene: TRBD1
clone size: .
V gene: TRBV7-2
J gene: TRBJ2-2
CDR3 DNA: TGTGCCAGCAGCCCAGGGGGACGGGCCAACACCGGGGAGCTGTTTTTT
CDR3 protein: CASSPGGRANTGELFF

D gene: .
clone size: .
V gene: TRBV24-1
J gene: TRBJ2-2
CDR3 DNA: TGTGCCACCAGTGATCTTGGCTTGGAGCTGTTTTTT
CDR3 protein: CATSDLGLELFF

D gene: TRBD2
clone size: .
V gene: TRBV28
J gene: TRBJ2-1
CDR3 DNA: TGTGCCAGCAGACCGAGGGGAGCGGGAGCCTACAATGAGCAGTTCTTC
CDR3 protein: CASRPRGAGAYNEQFF

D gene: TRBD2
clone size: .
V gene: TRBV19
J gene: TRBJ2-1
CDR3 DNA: TGTGCCAGTAGTATAGTAGCGGGAGTTTTCGGTGAGCAGTTCTTC
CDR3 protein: CASSIVAGVFGEQFF

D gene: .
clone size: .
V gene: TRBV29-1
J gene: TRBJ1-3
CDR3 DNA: TGCAGCGTGACAGACTCTGGAAACACCATATATTTT
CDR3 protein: CSVTDSGNTIYF